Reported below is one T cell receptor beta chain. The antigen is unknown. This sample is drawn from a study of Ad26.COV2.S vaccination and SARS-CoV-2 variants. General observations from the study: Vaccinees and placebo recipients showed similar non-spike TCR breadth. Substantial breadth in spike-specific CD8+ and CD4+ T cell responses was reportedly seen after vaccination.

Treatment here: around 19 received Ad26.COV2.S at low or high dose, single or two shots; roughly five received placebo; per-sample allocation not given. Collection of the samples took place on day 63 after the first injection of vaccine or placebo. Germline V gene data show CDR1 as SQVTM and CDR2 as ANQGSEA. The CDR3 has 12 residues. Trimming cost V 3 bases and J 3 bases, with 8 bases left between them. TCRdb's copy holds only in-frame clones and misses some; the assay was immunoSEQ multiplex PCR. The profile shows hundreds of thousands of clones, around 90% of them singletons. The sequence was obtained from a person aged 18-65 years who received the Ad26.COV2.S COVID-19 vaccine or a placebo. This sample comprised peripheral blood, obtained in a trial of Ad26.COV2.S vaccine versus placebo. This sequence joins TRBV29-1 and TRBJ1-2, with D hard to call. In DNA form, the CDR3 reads TGCAGCGTTGATCGACCGTACTATGGCTACACCTTC. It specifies CSVDRPYYGYTF.